These 16 T cell receptor beta chains were sequenced from one sample in a study of molecular identifiers for immune sequencing clone quantification. From the PCR reads, TCRdb called clonotypes with MiXCR, one entry per CDR3 protein. The sample consists of just under 650,000 distinct CDR3 sequences, about 20% of them appearing once. Sequencing input: naive CD8+ T cells from blood, with Jurkat cell RNA spiked in. Subset reported: FACS-sorted CD8+CD4-CCR7+CD45RA+ naive T cells. Receptors originate from a human donor in good health. Some libraries in this study had Jurkat cell RNA spiked in.

This clonotype was recorded only once. A much larger clone sits a single nucleotide away, making a read error possible. The rearrangement uses TRBV7-9 and TRBJ2-7; tentative D call: TRBD2 (6 bases). Germline CDR1 is SEHNR and CDR2 is FQNEAQ (reference sequence). The CDR3 consists of 16 residues. This CDR3 is CASTTSSGIAGYEQSF. The CDR3, as DNA: TGTGCCAGCACCACGTCATCAGGGATCGCGGGGTACGAGCAGTCCTTC.

This clonotype came up many times. The J gene is TRBJ2-7, the V gene TRBV19; D may be TRBD2 (5 bases). Germline values: CDR1 LNHDA, CDR2 SQIVND (reference sequence). V gave up 1 base and J gave up 2 bases, with 12 bases separating them. The CDR3 runs to 15 residues. CDR3 amino acids: CASSIGSGGTYEQYF. In DNA, the CDR3 is TGTGCCAGTAGTATAGGCAGTGGAGGTACCTACGAGCAGTACTTC.

A few counts support this clonotype. V is TRBV4-3 and J is TRBJ2-7, with 9 nucleotides matching TRBD2. Germline V gene lookup returns CDR1 LGHNA and CDR2 YSLEER. J was trimmed by 5 bases and V by 0 bases; bases with no gene match: 8. This CDR3 has 16 amino acids. The DNA for the CDR3 is TGCGCCAGCAGCCAAGAGCGGGGGGGAATTGTCCACGAGCAGTACTTC. It specifies CASSQERGGIVHEQYF.

This clonotype was detected many times. The genes are TRBV29-1 and TRBJ2-7; possible D gene TRBD2, 6 bases. The CDR3 spans 12 residues. CDR1 is SQVTM and CDR2 is ANQGSEA in the germline V gene. Trimming left V 7 bases short and J 6 bases short, with 16 bases between. CDR3 in DNA: TGCAGCGCGGCGGTCGGAGGGGTCGAGCAGTACTTC. Amino acids: CSAAVGGVEQYF.

The genes are TRBV30 and TRBJ2-1; 15 positions agree with TRBD2. Germline CDR1 is GTSNPN and CDR2 is SVGIG (reference sequence). This CDR3 is built from 14 residues. The junction had 0 bases not matched to a gene; V was cut back by 5 bases and J by 4 bases. CDR3 bases: TGTGCCTGGGGACTAGCGGGGGGGTACAATGAGCAGTTCTTC. Amino acid sequence: CAWGLAGGYNEQFF.

This clonotype was counted at least ten times. The chain couples TRBV4-3 to TRBJ1-2, with TRBD1 matching 7 bases. The length of the CDR3 is 15 residues. J was trimmed by 4 bases and V by 6 bases; bases with no gene match: 11. From germline, CDR1 is LGHNA and CDR2 YSLEER. The CDR3 is CASRNTGARGYGYTF. The CDR3 DNA is TGCGCCAGCAGAAATACAGGGGCCCGCGGCTATGGCTACACCTTC.

For this clonotype: Since a much larger clone is just one base distant, this may be a read error. The rearrangement uses TRBV4-2 and TRBJ2-2; 9 bases are a match to TRBD1. Losses at the gene ends were 4 bases for V and 3 bases for J; bases not matched to a gene: 6. The CDR3 is 16 residues long. Germline CDR1 reads LGHNA; CDR2 reads YNFKEQ. This CDR3 reads CASSREWDRDTGELFF. As DNA, the CDR3 is TGTGCCAGCAGCCGAGAATGGGACAGGGACACCGGGGAGCTGTTTTTT.

This clonotype was counted between two and nine times. The CDR3 bases are TGTGCCAGCGCCGAGGGGACAGGCCTTATTGAGCAGTTCTTC. Translation: CASAEGTGLIEQFF. This chain links TRBV2 with TRBJ2-1; 8 bases agree with TRBD1. CDR3 length equals 14 residues. Per the germline V gene, CDR1 is SNHLY and CDR2 is FYNNEI. J was trimmed by 9 bases and V by 8 bases; bases with no gene match: 12.

This clonotype appeared many times. The chain employs TRBV30 and TRBJ1-5; D remains unclear. Germline V gene sequence: CDR1 GTSNPN, CDR2 SVGIG (reference sequence). V gave up 4 bases and J gave up 7 bases, with 17 bases separating them. CDR3 size: 14 residues. CDR3 sequence reads: CAWTPGPSGQPQHF. The CDR3 DNA reads as TGTGCCTGGACCCCCGGGCCCTCTGGACAGCCCCAGCATTTT.

On this clonotype: This may be a read error: a much more frequent sequence differs by one nucleotide. The conserved phenylalanine or tryptophan normally closing the CDR3 is absent here, so this likely arose from a read error. The chain employs TRBV27 and TRBJ1-1; D might be TRBD1 (6 bases). Per germline, CDR1 MNHEY and CDR2 SMNVEV (reference sequence). The V gene lost 6 bases and the J gene lost 3 bases, with 14 bases spanning the gap. This CDR3 has 14 amino acids. Here the CDR3 reads CASRLGQTYTEAFL. Here the CDR3 DNA reads TGTGCCAGCAGATTAGGACAGACGTACACTGAAGCTTTCCTT.

This clonotype was counted at least ten times. The CDR3 nucleotides are TGCGCCAGCAGCCAAGCCTGGGGGAGCTACGAGCAGTACTTC. Amino acid sequence: CASSQAWGSYEQYF. The V and J genes are TRBV4-3 and TRBJ2-7, with D perhaps matching TRBD1 or TRBD2 (5 bases each). The germline gives CDR1 LGHNA, CDR2 YSLEER. The CDR3 consists of 14 residues. V lost 1 base to trimming and J lost 3 bases, with 10 bases between them.

There are many counts of this clonotype. The rearrangement uses TRBV25-1 and TRBJ2-7, with a tentative D call TRBD1 (5 bases). Germline-derived CDR1 and CDR2 are MGHDK and SYGVNS. This CDR3 has 15 residues. The ends were cut back, 1 base at V and 3 bases at J, with 13 bases in the middle. CDR3 sequence (DNA): TGTGCCAGCAGTGAATCTGGGCAGGGTTTCTACGAGCAGTACTTC. Translating it yields CASSESGQGFYEQYF.

As for this clonotype: The junction and the germline gene differ at one end; a read error may be behind it. This chain uses TRBV12-3 or TRBV12-4 with TRBJ1-2, with D perhaps TRBD1 (5 bases). The length of the CDR3 is 13 residues. As DNA, the CDR3 is TGTGCCAGCAGTGTGGCAAAAGGGGATGGCTATACCTTC. Its protein is CASSVAKGDGYTF.

Note on this clonotype: Given a much more abundant clone one base away, this may be a read error. The V and J genes are TRBV18 and TRBJ2-7; D unclear. This CDR3 is 15 amino acids long. Germline V gene sequence: CDR1 KGHSH, CDR2 LQKENI. In DNA form, the CDR3 reads TGTGCCAGCTCCCCCCAGACGATGGCCCCTTACGAGCGGTACTTC. Translating it yields CASSPQTMAPYERYF.

This clonotype was observed at least ten times. The chain uses TRBV27 and TRBJ2-7; 9 positions agree with TRBD2. Germline V gene sequence: CDR1 MNHEY, CDR2 SMNVEV (reference sequence). This CDR3 has 14 residues. The V and J ends lost 6 bases and 4 bases, in that order; junction bases with no gene match: 7. The CDR3 coding sequence is TGTGCCAGCAGCTGGAGTAGCGGGAGTTACGAGCAGTACTTC. Its protein product is CASSWSSGSYEQYF.

As regards this clonotype: This may be a read error: a much more frequent sequence differs by one nucleotide. The missing conserved phenylalanine or tryptophan at the end of this CDR3 makes a read error likely. V gene TRBV6-2 or TRBV6-3 combines with J gene TRBJ2-7; D is unclear. V lost 11 bases and J 2 bases, leaving 10 bases between the germline ends. The CDR3 has 11 residues. Germline CDR1 and CDR2: MNHEY and SVGEGT. Here the CDR3 DNA reads TGTGCCGTCGCGGTTGCCTACGAGCAGTACCTC. Translated: CAVAVAYEQYL.